This TCR beta chain was identified in a study of blood T cells in healthy people across ages. With a J-beta primer mix and a sample-barcoded 5' primer, a second PCR ran 7 to 11 cycles. A template-switch adaptor with 12 random nucleotides tagged each cDNA molecule. TCRdb recomputed calls from the 5' RACE reads with MiXCR, one row per CDR3 protein. The table records about 290,000 distinct CDR3 sequences, 25% to 30% of them present only once. The germline CDR1 and CDR2 sequences are MNHEY and SVGEGT. V was pared by 6 bases and J by 10 bases, with 20 bases between. The CDR3 extends over 14 amino acids. There are a few counts of this clonotype.

The source material was blood. This TCR was sampled from a woman between 65 and 79 years old in good health. The gene calls are TRBV6-2 or TRBV6-3 and TRBJ2-3, with TRBD1 as a possible D gene (7 bases). CDR3 nucleotides: TGTGCCAGCAGCTTTAGCGGACAGGTCAACGCGCAGTATTTT. Translating it yields CASSFSGQVNAQYF.